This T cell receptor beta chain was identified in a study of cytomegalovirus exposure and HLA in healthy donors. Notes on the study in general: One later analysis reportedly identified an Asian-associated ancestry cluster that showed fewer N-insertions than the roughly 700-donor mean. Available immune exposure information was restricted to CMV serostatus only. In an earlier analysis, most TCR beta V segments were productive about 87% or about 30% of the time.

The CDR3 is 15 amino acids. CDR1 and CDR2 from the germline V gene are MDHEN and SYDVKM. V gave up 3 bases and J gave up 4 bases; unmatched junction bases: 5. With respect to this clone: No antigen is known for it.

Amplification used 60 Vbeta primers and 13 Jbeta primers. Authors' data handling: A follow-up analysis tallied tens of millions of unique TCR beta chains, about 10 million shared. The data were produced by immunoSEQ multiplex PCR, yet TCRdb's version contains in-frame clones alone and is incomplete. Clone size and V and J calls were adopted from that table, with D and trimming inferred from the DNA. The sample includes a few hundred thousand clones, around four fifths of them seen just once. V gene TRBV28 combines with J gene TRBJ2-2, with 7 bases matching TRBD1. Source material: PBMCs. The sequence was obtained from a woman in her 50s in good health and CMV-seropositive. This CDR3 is CASSFRGQRTGELFF. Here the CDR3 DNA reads TGTGCCAGCAGTTTCCGGGGACAGCGCACCGGGGAGCTGTTTTTT.